Sequencing of this TCR beta chain was carried out in a study of human T cells and chemical hapten exposure. As for the study in general: Alopecia areata, totalis or universalis affected patients who were mostly female. General study points: Donors had alopecia, so their immune response may differ from healthy people's. Positively correlated with patch test score were the counts of PT1 expanded TCRs.

Time point reported: patch test 1, 2 weeks after DPC sensitization. Treatment here: therapeutic diphenylcyclopropenone sensitization with weekly scalp DPC. CDR3 length: 17 residues. CDR1 is SGHRS, CDR2 YFSETQ, per germline. Each CDR3 protein is one row after TCRdb ran MiXCR on the RACE reads. The sample holds under 130,000 distinct CDR3 sequences, approximately 11% seen once. As for this clonotype: Its antigen is not known. This clone may be a read error of a much larger clone one base away.

V gene TRBV5-1 combines with J gene TRBJ2-7, with D perhaps matching TRBD1 or TRBD2 (6 bases each). The starting material was whole blood, obtained in connection with sensitization to the hapten diphenylcyclopropenone (DPC). This TCR came from a woman between 40 and 55 years old with alopecia areata. Some clones in this sample may be carry-over from other donors' samples. The CDR3 sequence: CPSSSGGTTGGGYEQYF. CDR3 nucleotides: TGCCCCAGCAGCTCCGGGGGTACGACAGGAGGAGGGTACGAGCAGTACTTC.